These 28 T cell receptor beta chains share one sample of origin, sequenced in a study of CD8+CD57+ T cells in acquired aplastic anemia. Investigators profiled TCR beta VDJ and CDR3 from genomic DNA template. TCRdb processed the reads anew with MiXCR; each CDR3 protein has one entry. The profile shows more than 250,000 distinct CDR3 sequences, about 80% of them singletons. In patients chosen for sequencing, flow cytometry had shown CD8+CD57+ cell expansion. The sample comprised sorted CD4+, CD8+, or CD8+CD57+ T cells (not recorded which) from PBMCs. The source is a human donor with aplastic anemia.

Concerning this clonotype: This CDR3 is missing its conserved last phenylalanine or tryptophan, likely due to a read error. Because the CDR3's place on the DNA is in doubt, the DNA is left out and the CDR3 is given as listed by TCRdb. V usage is TRBV9 and J usage is TRBJ2-3; the table's D call, TRBD2, has no DNA check behind it. The CDR3 has 13 amino acids, counting both end residues. CDR1 is SGDLS and CDR2 is YYNGEE in the germline V gene. The CDR3: CASSEGLADTDTL.

This chain links TRBV5-4 with TRBJ1-2, with D perhaps TRBD1 (5 bases). From germline, CDR1 is SGHNT and CDR2 YYREEE (reference sequence). The CDR3 spans 15 residues. V was shortened by 0 bases and J by 7 bases, with 16 bases between the two germline ends. The CDR3: CASSLERGALLGYTF. CDR3 nucleotide sequence: TGTGCCAGCAGCTTGGAGAGGGGCGCGTTGCTTGGCTACACCTTC.

On this clonotype itself: An end of the junction differs from the germline gene, which may be a read error. This chain connects TRBV7-2 to TRBJ2-5; 9 nucleotides line up with TRBD2. CDR1 SGHTA and CDR2 FQGNSA come from the germline V gene. The CDR3 extends over 14 amino acids. The CDR3 here is CASSLEGSSGAHEF. The CDR3, as DNA: TGTGCCAGCAGCTTAGAAGGGTCTAGCGGGGCCCACGAGTTC.

The chain is built from TRBV11-2 and TRBJ2-3; 13 bases map to TRBD2. Per germline, CDR1 SGHAT and CDR2 FQNNGV. V shed 5 bases, J shed 4 bases, and the junction held 12 bases outside the gene matches. This CDR3 comprises 18 residues. The CDR3 sequence is CASSATRTSGGGADTQYF. Written as DNA, the CDR3 is TGTGCCAGCAGCGCGACCAGGACTAGCGGGGGTGGGGCAGATACGCAGTATTTT.

This chain connects TRBV7-9 to TRBJ2-5; no clear D gene. Germline CDR1 and CDR2: SEHNR and FQNEAQ (reference sequence). The CDR3 sequence is 15 residues long. Trimming took 2 bases from V and 14 from J, leaving 24 bases between them. The CDR3 nucleotides read TGTGCCAGCAGCTTATTAGTATCACCAGAAGCCAAGTACTACTTC. Translation gives CASSLLVSPEAKYYF.

Details on this clonotype: Since no conserved phenylalanine or tryptophan closes the CDR3, a read error is the likely cause. The limits of the CDR3 on the DNA are not certain, so only TCRdb's listed CDR3 is given. This chain connects TRBV9 to TRBJ2-3; the table's D call, TRBD1, was not checked against the DNA. The CDR3 is 13 residues long, ends included. CDR1 and CDR2 from the germline V gene are SGDLS and YYNGEE. The CDR3 protein is CASSENTGTMNTV.

CDR3 nucleotides: TGTGCCAGCAGCGAATCTAGCGGGGGGGCGAACACTGAAGCTTTCTTT. Encoded protein: CASSESSGGANTEAFF. This chain joins TRBV2 and TRBJ1-1; D is possibly TRBD1 (6 bases). The germline V gene has CDR1 SNHLY and CDR2 FYNNEI. Trimming shortened V by 6 bases and J by 1 base, and 18 bases separated the two germline ends. The CDR3 runs to 16 residues.

In the case of this clonotype: Because it lacks the conserved phenylalanine or tryptophan at the end, this CDR3 is likely a read error. No DNA is shown, since the ends of the CDR3 on it are uncertain; the CDR3 is the one TCRdb lists. V is TRBV9 and J is TRBJ2-3. Germline CDR1 is SGDLS and CDR2 is YYNGEE. The CDR3 length equals 12 residues, ends included. The CDR3 is CASSVSQSTPDS.

This chain joins TRBV13 and TRBJ2-3; perhaps TRBD1 as D (6 bases). CDR1 PRHDT and CDR2 FYEKMQ come from the germline V gene (reference sequence). Trimming left V 5 bases short and J 4 bases short, with 13 bases between. This CDR3 region has 14 residues. CDR3 sequence: CASSHGGSSDTQYF. In DNA, the CDR3 is TGTGCCAGCAGCCATGGGGGCAGTTCAGATACGCAGTATTTT.

CDR3 sequence: CSARKLDRV. The DNA for the CDR3 is TGCAGTGCTAGAAAACTGGACAGGGTC. The chain joins TRBV20-1 to TRBJ2-7; TRBD1 matches 7 bases. This CDR3 comprises 9 residues. Germline CDR1 and CDR2: DFQATT and SNEGSKA (reference sequence).

This clonotype was seen once. Germline is not matched at one junction end, which may reflect a read error. The chain has TRBV24-1 and TRBJ2-3; 7 bases agree with TRBD1. The germline CDR1 and CDR2 sequences are KGHDR and SFDVKD. The CDR3 extends over 15 amino acids. CDR3 DNA: TGTGCCACCAGTGATCCATCGGACAGGACAAATGAGCAGTTTTTC. Translation gives CATSDPSDRTNEQFF.

This clonotype was seen a single time. The V gene is TRBV7-9, the J gene TRBJ2-1; D may match TRBD1 or TRBD2 (5 bases each). Trimming removed 4 bases at V and 5 bases at J, with 15 bases between. The CDR3 is 15 residues long. CDR1 is SEHNR and CDR2 is FQNEAQ in the germline V gene (reference sequence). The CDR3 DNA sequence: TGTGCCAGCAGCTGGTCCGGGGCAATAAACAATGAGCAGTTCTTC. This sequence encodes CASSWSGAINNEQFF.

The chain recombines TRBV20-1 with TRBJ1-6; TRBD1 might be the D (6 bases). Germline V lookup: CDR1 DFQATT, CDR2 SNEGSKA (reference sequence). The CDR3 extends over 15 amino acids. V lost 0 bases to trimming and J lost 8 bases, with 14 bases between them. The CDR3 sequence: CSARDSQGNHSPLHF. Here the CDR3 DNA reads TGCAGTGCTAGAGATTCACAGGGCAATCATTCACCCCTCCACTTT.

With respect to this clonotype: In this CDR3 the conserved last residue, phenylalanine or tryptophan, is missing, so a read error is likely. The limits of the CDR3 on the DNA are not certain, so only TCRdb's listed CDR3 is given. This chain uses TRBV7-2 with TRBJ2-3; the table's D call TRBD1 went unverified against the DNA. Germline V gene sequence: CDR1 SGHTA, CDR2 FQGNSA. The CDR3 is 13 amino acids long, termini counted. Here the CDR3 reads CASSLTGADDYGY.

The chain is built from TRBV7-2 and TRBJ1-6, with D perhaps TRBD1 (5 bases). The CDR3 contains 15 residues. Between the trimmed V and J ends, which lost 0 bases and 13 bases, there was a span of 16 bases. From germline, CDR1 is SGHTA and CDR2 FQGNSA. CDR3: CASSLAGGHRSPLHF. DNA for the CDR3: TGTGCCAGCAGCTTAGCCGGAGGACACCGATCCCCCCTCCACTTT.

The chain has TRBV7-3 and TRBJ2-7; D perhaps matches TRBD2 (5 bases). The V gene lost 2 bases and the J gene lost 12 bases, with 20 bases spanning the gap. CDR3 length: 14 residues. Germline CDR1 reads SGHTA; CDR2 reads FQGTGA. As DNA, the CDR3 is TGTGCCAGCAGCTTAGGCCACGGGAAAGAAGAGACGTACTTC. This sequence encodes CASSLGHGKEETYF.

As for this clonotype: This CDR3 is missing its conserved last phenylalanine or tryptophan, likely due to a read error. It is unclear where the CDR3 begins or ends on the DNA, so no DNA is shown, and the CDR3 is as TCRdb lists it. The chain couples TRBV24-1 to TRBJ1-4; TRBD1 was called by the table and not checked on the DNA. The CDR3 spans 17 residues, counting both ends. Looked up from germline, CDR1 is KGHDR and CDR2 is SFDVKD. The CDR3 region is CATSDFDPGQGMKNWFL.

Of note for this clonotype: No conserved phenylalanine or tryptophan ends this CDR3, so it is likely a read error. It is unclear where the CDR3 begins or ends on the DNA, so no DNA is shown, and the CDR3 is as TCRdb lists it. This chain joins TRBV7-8 and TRBJ1-2. The V gene's germline CDR1 is SGHVS and CDR2 FQNEAQ. Including both end residues, the CDR3 is 13 amino acids long. CDR3 region: CASSLARAADSHY.

The V gene is TRBV2, the J gene TRBJ1-6; D is ambiguous. CDR1 and CDR2 (germline): SNHLY, FYNNEI. V dropped 2 bases and J dropped 4 bases, with 6 bases sitting between them. The CDR3 runs 14 residues. The CDR3 sequence: CASSEWGYNSPLHF. Written as DNA, the CDR3 is TGTGCCAGCAGTGAATGGGGTTATAATTCACCCCTCCACTTT.

The chain employs TRBV7-8 and TRBJ2-3; D call uncertain. This CDR3 is built from 14 residues. Trimming pared 3 bases from V and 10 bases from J, leaving 17 bases between. Germline V gene data show CDR1 as SGHVS and CDR2 as FQNEAQ. The CDR3 loop is CASSFDPGGAAQYF. CDR3 in DNA: TGTGCCAGCAGCTTTGATCCAGGCGGCGCTGCGCAGTATTTT.

This clonotype was picked up a small number of times. The chain couples TRBV10-1 to TRBJ1-6; D uncertain. Trimming took 0 bases from V and 9 from J, leaving 6 bases between them. The CDR3 runs to 13 residues. From germline, CDR1 is WNHNN and CDR2 SYGVQD (reference sequence). Here the CDR3 DNA reads TGCGCCAGCAGTGAGTCCGCCTCTTCACCCCTCCACTTT. Translated: CASSESASSPLHF.

CDR3 coding DNA: TGCGCCAGCAGCGGGAGCGGGGGGGGCACAGATACGCAGTATTTT. It is translated as CASSGSGGGTDTQYF. The chain joins TRBV5-1 to TRBJ2-3; 10 positions match TRBD2. Germline V gene lookup returns CDR1 SGHRS and CDR2 YFSETQ. The trim removed 4 bases at V and 1 base at J, leaving 3 bases unmatched. This CDR3 region has 15 residues.

Comments on this clonotype: The germline gene is not matched at one end of the junction; a read error may be the cause. The chain carries TRBV7-4 and TRBJ2-5; possible D gene TRBD1, 6 bases. Germline V lookup: CDR1 SGHVT, CDR2 SQSDAQ. The CDR3 sequence is 15 residues long. The CDR3 DNA reads TGCGCCAGCAGCTTAGCCCAGGGACAAAAAGAGACTGAAGCTTTC. This gives the protein CASSLAQGQKETEAF.

Here the CDR3 reads CARSMAGGPDTQYF. CDR3 nucleotides: TGCGCCAGAAGCATGGCGGGAGGTCCCGATACGCAGTATTTT. The chain links TRBV29-1 to TRBJ2-3, with TRBD2 matching over 8 bases. Germline loops: CDR1 SQVTM, CDR2 ANQGSEA. The CDR3 loop spans 14 amino acids.

The chain couples TRBV24-1 to TRBJ2-7, with D uncertain. The CDR3 is 14 residues long. Trimming removed 7 bases at V and 3 bases at J, with 15 bases between. Germline V gene sequence: CDR1 KGHDR, CDR2 SFDVKD. The CDR3 protein is CATRAGGQFYEQYF. CDR3 sequence (DNA): TGTGCCACCAGAGCTGGTGGGCAGTTCTACGAGCAGTACTTC.

The chain is built from TRBV24-1 and TRBJ2-3, with TRBD2 identical over 8 bases. The CDR3 length is 15 residues. Per the germline V gene, CDR1 is KGHDR and CDR2 is SFDVKD. V lost 9 bases to trimming and J lost 0 bases; unmatched junction nucleotides: 7. Here the CDR3 DNA reads TGTGCCACCGGCGACCGGGGGGGGAGCACAGATACGCAGTATTTT. As protein: CATGDRGGSTDTQYF.

About this clonotype itself: The CDR3 ends on some other residue instead of the conserved phenylalanine or tryptophan, so this is likely a read error. Because the CDR3's place on the DNA is in doubt, the DNA is left out and the CDR3 is given as listed by TCRdb. The J gene is TRBJ1-6, the V gene TRBV2; TRBD1, the D gene given by the table, was not confirmed from the DNA. The CDR3 totals 16 residues, both ends included. CDR1 and CDR2 from the germline V gene are SNHLY and FYNNEI. The CDR3 spells CASSLGFFGSGAVWGH.

A note on this clonotype: Because it lacks the conserved phenylalanine or tryptophan at the end, this CDR3 is likely a read error. Because the CDR3's place on the DNA is in doubt, the DNA is left out and the CDR3 is given as listed by TCRdb. CDR3: CASRYSYGNHEQPG. The V and J genes are TRBV6-2 or TRBV6-3 and TRBJ2-7. The CDR3 has 14 amino acids, counting both end residues. CDR1 is MNHEY, CDR2 SVGEGT, per germline.